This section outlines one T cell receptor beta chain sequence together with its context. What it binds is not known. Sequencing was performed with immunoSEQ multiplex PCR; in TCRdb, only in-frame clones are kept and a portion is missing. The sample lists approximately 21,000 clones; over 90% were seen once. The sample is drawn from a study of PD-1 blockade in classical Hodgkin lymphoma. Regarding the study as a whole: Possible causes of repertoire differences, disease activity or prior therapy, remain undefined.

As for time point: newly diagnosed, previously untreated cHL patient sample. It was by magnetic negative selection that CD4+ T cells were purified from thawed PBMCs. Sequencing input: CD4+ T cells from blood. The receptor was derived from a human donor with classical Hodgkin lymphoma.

CDR3 residues: CASSQGPNTEAFF. CDR3 nucleotides: TGCGCCAGCAGCCAAGGCCCGAACACTGAAGCTTTCTTT. This rearrangement joins TRBV4-1 to TRBJ1-1; D remains ambiguous. From germline, CDR1 is MGHRA and CDR2 YSYEKL. This CDR3 spans 13 amino acids. V was shortened by 1 base and J by 1 base, with 4 bases between the two germline ends.